This entry describes one T cell receptor (beta chain). This specimen belongs to a study of blood T cell repertoires in COVID-19. Only in-frame clones appear in the TCRdb table, and some are missing; sequencing was by immunoSEQ multiplex PCR. The data show roughly 250,000 clones, about 90% seen once. With 6 bases removed from V and 1 base from J, the gap between germline ends came to 16 bases. Per germline, CDR1 MNHEY and CDR2 SVGAGI. This CDR3 comprises 15 residues. This TCR was recovered from a man younger than 40 with COVID-19, enrolled during active disease. The sample consisted of peripheral blood. The V call is TRBV6-5, the J call TRBJ2-7; tentatively, D is TRBD2 (6 bases). CDR3 DNA: TGTGCCAGCAGAGCCCTCGGGGGTCGATCCTACGAGCAGTACTTC. Its protein product is CASRALGGRSYEQYF.